One and the same sample provided the 20 T cell receptor beta chains below, sequenced in a study of blood T cells in healthy people across ages. The authors ran a second PCR of about 7 to 11 cycles using a sample-barcoded 5' primer and a J-beta primer mix. TCRdb processed the 5' RACE reads anew with MiXCR; each CDR3 protein has one entry. The sample records under 1,100,000 distinct CDR3 sequences, roughly a quarter being singletons. This same sample was also part of a study on T cells of mothers and their children.

The sequencing input was blood. These receptors were collected from a girl aged 2 to 10 in good health.

This clonotype was detected a few times. The junction departs from the called germline gene at one end, perhaps through a read error. The chain joins TRBV7-2 to TRBJ1-6; tentatively, D is TRBD1 (6 bases). This CDR3 is built from 17 residues. Germline-derived CDR1 and CDR2 are SGHTA and FQGNSA. The DNA of the CDR3 is TGTGCCAGCGGCTACGCCCCACAGGGCTTGGATAATTCGCCCCTCCACTTT. It yields the protein CASGYAPQGLDNSPLHF.

The sample holds a few counts of this clonotype. The chain carries TRBV29-1 and TRBJ2-7; D unresolved. Trimming removed 4 bases from V and 6 bases from J, with 7 bases in between. The germline gives CDR1 SQVTM, CDR2 ANQGSEA. CDR3 length equals 10 residues. The CDR3 protein is CSVVDAEQYF. The CDR3 bases are TGCAGCGTTGTTGATGCCGAGCAGTACTTC.

This clonotype showed up just a few times. The rearrangement uses TRBV12-3 or TRBV12-4 and TRBJ2-1, with D perhaps given as TRBD1 or TRBD2 (6 bases each). This CDR3 spans 15 amino acids. V was pared by 4 bases and J by 0 bases, with 10 bases between. CDR3 in DNA: TGTGCCAGCAGTTGGGGGGCTGGCTCCTACAATGAGCAGTTCTTC. Translating gives CASSWGAGSYNEQFF.

This clonotype was counted a few times. The chain recombines TRBV4-2 with TRBJ2-3; D unresolved. Trimming took 0 bases from V and 6 from J, leaving 19 bases between them. This CDR3 is 17 amino acids long. Germline CDR1 LGHNA, CDR2 YNFKEQ. The CDR3 DNA follows: TGTGCCAGCAGCCAAGATGTGAGAGACCGGCTCATGGATACGCAGTATTTT. Its protein product is CASSQDVRDRLMDTQYF.

The chain couples TRBV7-8 to TRBJ1-1, with 9 bases fitting TRBD1. This CDR3 has 17 amino acids. V lost 4 bases, J lost 0 bases, and 9 bases stayed unmatched. In germline, CDR1 is SGHVS, CDR2 FQNEAQ. CDR3 amino acids: CASSSLPGQGMNTEAFF. In nucleotides, the CDR3 is TGTGCCAGCAGCTCCCTTCCGGGACAGGGCATGAACACTGAAGCTTTCTTT. Full variable domain (outside the CDR3, taken from reference TRBV7-8 and TRBJ1-1): GAGVSQSPRYKVAKRGQDVALRCDPISGHVSLFWYQQALGQGPEFLTYFQNEAQLDKSGLPSDRFFAERPEGSVSTLKIQRTQQEDSAVYLCASSSLPGQGMNTEAFFGQGTRLTVV.

This clonotype has just a few counts. This chain links TRBV20-1 with TRBJ1-5, with D unclear. V lost 7 bases to trimming and J lost 4 bases, with 17 bases between them. The CDR3 runs to 14 residues. Per the germline V gene, CDR1 is DFQATT and CDR2 is SNEGSKA (reference sequence). DNA of the CDR3: TGCAGTGTCATGGGTGAGACGGAAAATCAGCCCCAGCATTTT. It codes for CSVMGETENQPQHF.

This clonotype showed up just a few times. The chain joins TRBV28 to TRBJ2-1; D is undetermined. Looked up from germline, CDR1 is MDHEN and CDR2 is SYDVKM. V was cut by 6 bases and J by 1 base, with 10 bases left in between. CDR3 length: 14 amino acids. As DNA, the CDR3 is TGTGCCAGCAGACACAGTGAGTCCTACAATGAGCAGTTCTTC. Translating it yields CASRHSESYNEQFF.

The CDR3 loop reads CSVGVAGGQGEQFF. DNA of the CDR3: TGCAGCGTTGGGGTAGCGGGGGGGCAGGGGGAGCAGTTCTTC. This chain joins TRBV29-1 and TRBJ2-1; 11 bases align to TRBD2. The germline CDR1 and CDR2 sequences are SQVTM and ANQGSEA. The CDR3 is 14 amino acids. V shed 4 bases, J shed 10 bases, and the junction held 9 bases outside the gene matches.

This clonotype was seen ten or more times. J is TRBJ1-5 and V is TRBV6-2 or TRBV6-3; D is undetermined. Germline assignment: CDR1 MNHEY and CDR2 SVGEGT. Trimming removed 2 bases at V and 7 bases at J, with 6 bases between. The CDR3 is 12 amino acids. The CDR3 loop reads CASSYPGQPQHF. The CDR3 coding sequence is TGTGCCAGCAGTTACCCTGGACAGCCCCAGCATTTT.

This chain uses TRBV28 with TRBJ2-5; 8 bases are a match to TRBD1. Germline V gives CDR1 MDHEN, CDR2 SYDVKM. CDR3 size: 17 residues. J lost 4 bases, V lost 6 bases, and 16 bases had no gene match. The CDR3 DNA reads as TGTGCCAGCAGCTATATGCCGGACAGGGTCTTAGGAGAGACCCAGTACTTC. Protein: CASSYMPDRVLGETQYF.

This clonotype has a handful of counts. V gene TRBV29-1 combines with J gene TRBJ2-2; TRBD1 matches 9 bases. CDR1 SQVTM and CDR2 ANQGSEA come from the germline V gene. This CDR3 contains 13 residues. CDR3: CRAGTGPTGELFF. Written as DNA, the CDR3 is TGCAGGGCCGGGACAGGGCCTACCGGGGAGCTGTTTTTT.

The genes are TRBV12-3 or TRBV12-4 and TRBJ2-5; TRBD1 matches 9 bases. The CDR3 consists of 15 residues. The ends lost 6 bases at V and 0 bases at J; junction bases unmatched: 5. In DNA, the CDR3 is TGTGCCAGCAGACTAGGACAGGGGTACCAAGAGACCCAGTACTTC. It is translated as CASRLGQGYQETQYF.

There are a few counts of this clonotype. The chain carries TRBV20-1 and TRBJ1-2; D possibly corresponds to TRBD1 (5 bases). Germline values: CDR1 DFQATT, CDR2 SNEGSKA (reference sequence). V dropped 0 bases and J dropped 4 bases, with 12 bases sitting between them. The CDR3 consists of 14 residues. The CDR3, as DNA: TGCAGTGCTAGAGACAATTCCGGGGCCTATGGCTACACCTTC. It yields the protein CSARDNSGAYGYTF.

This clonotype has only a few counts. The junction and the germline gene differ at one end; a read error may be behind it. The V call is TRBV6-2 or TRBV6-3, the J call TRBJ2-7; D unclear. CDR3 size: 12 residues. Germline V gives CDR1 MNHEY, CDR2 SVGEGT. As DNA, the CDR3 is TGTGCCAGCAGTTCGGTGACCCTCGAGGAGTTCTTC. This codes for CASSSVTLEEFF.

V usage is TRBV4-2 and J usage is TRBJ2-1, with a tentative D call TRBD2 (5 bases). Trimming removed 0 bases from V and 12 bases from J, with 9 bases in between. The CDR3 runs 12 residues. Germline V gene sequence: CDR1 LGHNA, CDR2 YNFKEQ. CDR3 sequence (DNA): TGTGCCAGCAGCCAAGATTTGCGGGTGCAGTTCTTC. Its protein is CASSQDLRVQFF.

About this clonotype itself: Sequence at one end of the junction differs from germline and may be a read error. The gene calls are TRBV7-3 and TRBJ2-5; D is unresolved. The CDR3 runs 14 residues. Germline V gene lookup returns CDR1 SGHTA and CDR2 FQGTGA. CDR3 nucleotides: TGTGCCGGCAGCTTAACGGGCGGTGCGGAGACCCAGTACTTC. Residues: CAGSLTGGAETQYF.

The J gene is TRBJ1-1, the V gene TRBV29-1; D gene unclear. The CDR3 is 14 residues long. In germline, CDR1 is SQVTM, CDR2 ANQGSEA. V shed 2 bases and J shed 2 bases, with 12 bases lying between them. CDR3 amino acids: CSVESWGPNTEAFF. CDR3 coding DNA: TGCAGCGTTGAATCATGGGGTCCCAACACTGAAGCTTTCTTT.

This clonotype was detected only a few times. V usage is TRBV25-1 and J usage is TRBJ2-6; D possibly uses TRBD1 or TRBD2 (5 bases each). Germline assignment: CDR1 MGHDK and CDR2 SYGVNS. The CDR3 is made up of 16 amino acids. The V end lost 5 bases, the J end lost 4 bases, and 15 bases lay between the germline ends. The CDR3: CASSSSGAYGANVLTF. CDR3 DNA: TGTGCCAGCAGTAGCTCCGGGGCTTACGGGGCCAACGTCCTGACTTTC.

The chain couples TRBV27 to TRBJ2-2; D tentatively reads TRBD1 or TRBD2 (5 bases each). The germline V gene has CDR1 MNHEY and CDR2 SMNVEV (reference sequence). V gave up 3 bases and J gave up 5 bases, with 16 bases separating them. The CDR3 spans 16 residues. The CDR3 DNA is TGTGCCAGCAGTTTTTCTGGGGGAGTAGTAACCGGGGAGCTGTTTTTT. It specifies CASSFSGGVVTGELFF.

CDR3 protein: CASSFRFGSGRDQETQYF. The CDR3 region has the DNA TGTGCCAGCAGTTTTCGTTTCGGTAGCGGGAGAGATCAAGAGACCCAGTACTTC. This chain connects TRBV27 to TRBJ2-5; 9 bases fit TRBD2. CDR3 length: 18 residues. The V gene's germline CDR1 is MNHEY and CDR2 SMNVEV (reference sequence). Trimming removed 3 bases from V and 2 bases from J; junction bases left unmatched: 13.